The 10 T cell receptor beta chains given below trace back to one sample, sequenced in a study of T cells after posttransplantation cyclophosphamide. Profiling relied on immunoSEQ multiplex PCR, and the TCRdb table lists in-frame clones only, not all of them. The sample includes about 10,000 clones, roughly 80% of them seen just once. A marrow graft followed busulfan-fludarabine conditioning, with cyclophosphamide on days +3 and +4. Specimen: PBMCs, collected approximately 2,000 days after a stem cell transplant with posttransplant cyclophosphamide. The receptors shown here come from a female patient aged 35 to 55 who received an allogeneic stem cell transplant from a related donor, was CMV-positive, and had no GVHD. Some T cells may be the graft donor's.

This clone was recorded a few times. The rearrangement joins TRBV2 to TRBJ1-2; a possible D gene is TRBD1 (5 bases). The CDR3 sequence is 12 residues long. The V end lost 9 bases, the J end lost 0 bases, and 8 bases lay between the germline ends. Germline lookup yields CDR1 SNHLY and CDR2 FYNNEI. The CDR3 DNA is TGTGCCAGGGGGGGAGCTAACTATGGCTACACCTTC. Translated, it gives CARGGANYGYTF.

The chain recombines TRBV18 with TRBJ1-6; the match to TRBD1 covers 10 bases. The CDR3 has 16 amino acids. Germline V gene sequence: CDR1 KGHSH, CDR2 LQKENI. V shed 4 bases and J 10 bases; nucleotides not matched to a gene: 10. Written as DNA, the CDR3 is TGTGCCAGCTCACAACCATGGGGACAGGGGAGCTCACCCCTCCACTTT. This sequence encodes CASSQPWGQGSSPLHF.

This clone has just a few counts. The chain employs TRBV19 and TRBJ1-2; D is possibly TRBD1 (5 bases). The V end lost 3 bases, the J end lost 3 bases, and 11 bases lay between the germline ends. Germline CDR1 reads LNHDA; CDR2 reads SQIVND (reference sequence). The CDR3 consists of 14 residues. CDR3 loop: CASSIARADYGYTF. The CDR3 coding sequence is TGTGCCAGTAGTATCGCCAGGGCCGACTATGGCTACACCTTC.

The J gene is TRBJ1-1, the V gene TRBV4-1, with a weak D call TRBD1 (5 bases). V lost 0 bases, J lost 4 bases, and 12 bases lay in between. Germline CDR1 MGHRA, CDR2 YSYEKL. CDR3 length: 15 residues. CDR3 DNA: TGCGCCAGCAGCCAAGATTTTGGCAGGGTCACTGAAGCTTTCTTT. This codes for CASSQDFGRVTEAFF.

The V and J genes are TRBV6-4 and TRBJ2-3; D uncertain. V was cut by 2 bases and J by 9 bases, with 12 bases left in between. This CDR3 has 13 amino acids. The germline V gene has CDR1 MRHNA and CDR2 SNTAGT. CDR3 region: CASSDNPGETQYF. For the CDR3, the DNA is TGTGCCAGCAGTGACAATCCGGGTGAAACGCAGTATTTT.

This clone was detected only once. The J gene is TRBJ2-1, the V gene TRBV7-2, with a tentative D call TRBD2 (6 bases). Per germline, CDR1 SGHTA and CDR2 FQGNSA. The CDR3 spans 15 residues. V was clipped by 5 bases and J by 3 bases, with 14 bases between them. The CDR3 reads CASSLGTSLYNEQFF. DNA of the CDR3: TGTGCCAGCAGCCTCGGGACTTCCCTCTACAATGAGCAGTTCTTC.

Of note for this clone: At one end, the junction sequence differs from germline, possibly due to a read error. The rearrangement uses TRBV4-2 and TRBJ2-5; no reliable D call. The germline gives CDR1 LGHNA, CDR2 YNFKEQ. The CDR3 extends over 15 amino acids. The CDR3 DNA follows: TGTGCCGGCAGTCAAACTCGAAGAGTGATAGAGACCCAGTACTTC. Its translation is CAGSQTRRVIETQYF.

Only one count was recorded for this clone. The chain employs TRBV18 and TRBJ1-1; D uncertain. Germline CDR1 is KGHSH and CDR2 is LQKENI. Between the trimmed V and J ends, which lost 1 base and 4 bases, there was a span of 7 bases. The CDR3 spans 13 residues. CDR3 bases: TGTGCCAGCTCACCACGCGAGAGCACTGAAGCTTTCTTT. This sequence encodes CASSPRESTEAFF.

This clone is a singleton in its sample. The chain recombines TRBV2 with TRBJ2-3; a weak D match, TRBD1 (6 bases). Germline CDR1 reads SNHLY; CDR2 reads FYNNEI. With 9 bases removed from V and 6 bases from J, the gap between germline ends came to 10 bases. The CDR3 contains 11 residues. The CDR3 DNA is TGTGCCAGGGGGGCACGGGATACGCAGTATTTT. This gives the protein CARGARDTQYF.

The chain has TRBV27 and TRBJ1-5, with D perhaps TRBD1 (5 bases). Germline V CDR1 and CDR2: MNHEY, SMNVEV (reference sequence). The CDR3 is 15 residues long. V lost 8 bases and J 1 base, leaving 15 bases between the germline ends. The CDR3 sequence: CASGGGFRSNQPQHF. The CDR3 DNA reads TGTGCCAGCGGGGGGGGTTTCAGGAGCAATCAGCCCCAGCATTTT.